This TCR beta chain emerged from a study of response to subunit inactivated influenza vaccine. TCRdb reprocessed the RT-PCR reads via MiXCR and lists one record per CDR3 protein. The sample contains more than 450,000 distinct CDR3 sequences, around 11% of which appear only once. CDR3 length: 15 residues. Trimming pared 2 bases from V and 6 bases from J, leaving 15 bases between. In germline, CDR1 is LNHNV, CDR2 YYDKDF (reference sequence). On this clonotype: Its antigen is currently unknown.

Study-wide findings and caveats: The authors offered the suggestion that each seasonal influenza vaccination recruits few new T cells.

These data were also filed under a second study, of T cells expressing NK-cell markers. That report adds: What made the TCR beta cDNA was 5'RACE template switching with UMIs. One of eight sequenced donors was HCMV-seronegative; the other seven were seropositive. The study found dominant NKG2C+ clonotypes at roughly 1.0-7.0% of CD8+ T cells in several donors. Researchers report these clonotypes also headed the CD3+CD56-NKG2C+ fraction in four donors.

The sequencing used PBMCs from blood, collected on the day of vaccination. This TCR came from a man aged 50-60 years who received an inactivated influenza vaccine. The rearrangement uses TRBV15 and TRBJ2-3, with D perhaps TRBD1 (5 bases). In nucleotides, the CDR3 is TGTGCCACCAGCAGACCTGAAGTCTGGGGCGATACGCAGTATTTT. As protein: CATSRPEVWGDTQYF.